The 5 T cell receptor beta chains given below trace back to one sample, sequenced in a study of T-cell reconstitution after alpha-beta-depleted transplantation in children. Preparation of the TCRbeta library was carried out with unique molecular identifiers. MiXCR, run by TCRdb on the PCR reads, gives a single entry per CDR3 protein. The data show approximately 500,000 distinct CDR3 sequences, with 27% seen just once and 30% to 40% held by the top ten. Sequencing used PBMCs, obtained before TCRalphabeta/CD19-depleted stem cell transplant. Receptor source: a boy less than two years old with Wiskott-Aldrich syndrome, due to receive a stem cell transplant.

This clonotype appeared a few times. The CDR3 DNA reads TGTGCCAGCGTACCGGGACAGGGGGCGCAATACGAGCAGTACTTC. Its protein product is CASVPGQGAQYEQYF. The chain carries TRBV18 and TRBJ2-7, with 12 bases lining up with TRBD1. Germline lookup yields CDR1 KGHSH and CDR2 LQKENI. The CDR3 extends over 15 amino acids. J was trimmed by 4 bases and V by 8 bases; bases with no gene match: 9.

The CDR3 protein is CASSQDRGLSYGYTF. CDR3 bases: TGCGCCAGCAGCCAGGACAGGGGGTTAAGCTATGGCTACACCTTC. The chain couples TRBV4-1 to TRBJ1-2; 10 bases align to TRBD1. Germline V CDR1 and CDR2: MGHRA, YSYEKL. The CDR3 sequence is 15 residues long. Trimming cost V 3 bases and J 4 bases; bases outside gene matches: 5.

This chain connects TRBV5-1 to TRBJ2-1, with D maybe TRBD1 (5 bases). The CDR3 covers 16 residues. V shed 3 bases and J shed 8 bases, with 21 bases lying between them. CDR1 is SGHRS, CDR2 YFSETQ, per germline. The CDR3 nucleotides are TGCGCCAGCAGCTATCGAGTTGCGACAGCCGATGATGAGCAGTTCTTC. Translating it yields CASSYRVATADDEQFF. The full variable domain, with the rest looked up from reference TRBV5-1 and TRBJ2-1, is KAGVTQTPRYLIKTRGQQVTLSCSPISGHRSVSWYQQTPGQGLQFLFEYFSETQRNKGNFPGRFSGRQFSNSRSEMNVSTLELGDSALYLCASSYRVATADDEQFFGPGTRLTVL.

This clonotype was observed a handful of times. The chain couples TRBV5-1 to TRBJ1-6; D possibly corresponds to TRBD1 (5 bases). CDR1 and CDR2 (germline): SGHRS, YFSETQ. The ends were cut back, 0 bases at V and 9 bases at J, with 16 bases in the middle. The CDR3 loop spans 16 amino acids. This CDR3 is CASSLAILGRASPLHF. CDR3 bases: TGCGCCAGCAGCTTGGCCATTCTGGGGCGTGCTTCACCCCTCCACTTT.

This clonotype was counted a few times. The chain joins TRBV24-1 to TRBJ2-2; TRBD1 is a possible D gene (6 bases). This CDR3 comprises 12 residues. The germline V and J ends were trimmed by 7 bases and 5 bases, with 7 bases remaining between them. From germline, CDR1 is KGHDR and CDR2 SFDVKD. CDR3 region: CATSRGTGELFF. The DNA for the CDR3 is TGTGCCACCAGCAGGGGAACCGGGGAGCTGTTTTTT.